This passage covers 21 T cell receptor beta chains from one sample sequenced in a study of OX40 agonist ivuxolimab in advanced cancers. Repertoires were generated with immunoSEQ multiplex PCR, while TCRdb's copy carries only in-frame clones and drops some. The sample gives approximately 52,000 clones, about 83% of which show up once; 1.2% is in the top ten. Sequenced here: CD4+ or CD8+ T cells sorted from blood, sampled in a trial of the OX40 agonist ivuxolimab. These receptors all stem from an adult with an advanced solid tumor such as melanoma, head and neck, liver or kidney cancer.

V and J are TRBV7-2 and TRBJ2-2; D remains ambiguous. Germline assignment: CDR1 SGHTA and CDR2 FQGNSA. Trimming left V 1 base short and J 0 bases short, with 9 bases between. The CDR3 runs to 16 residues. The CDR3 loop reads CASSLVPVSNTGELFF. CDR3 bases: TGTGCCAGCAGCTTAGTGCCGGTCTCGAACACCGGGGAGCTGTTTTTT. Complete variable domain (other parts from reference TRBV7-2 and TRBJ2-2): GAGVSQSPSNKVTEKGKDVELRCDPISGHTALYWYRQSLGQGLEFLIYFQGNSAPDKSGLPSDRFSAERTGGSVSTLTIQRTQQEDSAVYLCASSLVPVSNTGELFFGEGSRLTVL.

The chain links TRBV7-6 to TRBJ2-3; 7 bases match TRBD2. Unmatched junction bases numbered 9, after V lost 3 bases and J lost 0 bases. CDR3 size: 17 residues. The germline V gene has CDR1 SGHVS and CDR2 FNYEAQ. The CDR3, as DNA: TGTGCCAGCAGCTTGAGACCTAGGGGAGGGAGCACAGATACGCAGTATTTT. Its translation: CASSLRPRGGSTDTQYF.

The chain couples TRBV10-3 to TRBJ2-3; the D is unclear. The germline gives CDR1 ENHRY, CDR2 SYGVKD. V was clipped by 7 bases and J by 0 bases, with 8 bases between them. CDR3 size: 13 residues. CDR3 in amino acids: CAIKESSTDTQYF. CDR3 in DNA: TGTGCCATCAAGGAAAGCAGCACAGATACGCAGTATTTT.

The J gene is TRBJ2-1, the V gene TRBV9, with a weak D call TRBD2 (5 bases). The germline CDR1 and CDR2 sequences are SGDLS and YYNGEE. CDR3 size: 17 residues. Trimming took off 1 base at V and 5 bases at J, with 19 bases between the two ends. CDR3 region: CASSVPPYRGYNNEQFF. CDR3 sequence (DNA): TGTGCCAGCAGCGTACCGCCCTATCGGGGATACAACAATGAGCAGTTCTTC.

The chain is built from TRBV2 and TRBJ1-4, with a weak D call TRBD1 (6 bases). V lost 6 bases and J lost 5, with 16 bases in between. This CDR3 is built from 15 residues. Germline V CDR1 and CDR2: SNHLY, FYNNEI. Written as DNA, the CDR3 is TGTGCCAGCAGCCCAATGGGGGGCACGAATGAAAAACTGTTTTTT. As protein: CASSPMGGTNEKLFF.

This clone was picked up a small number of times. The chain couples TRBV19 to TRBJ1-5, with TRBD1 identical over 7 bases. The V segment lost 5 bases and the J segment 6 bases; nucleotides outside the gene matches: 7. Germline CDR1 LNHDA, CDR2 SQIVND (reference sequence). The CDR3 totals 14 residues. CDR3 coding DNA: TGTGCCAGTAGTGCAGGGACAGCAGGTCAGCCCCAGCATTTT. Residues: CASSAGTAGQPQHF.

The CDR3 DNA reads TGTGCCAGCAGCGTACGGACAGGGGGTTTTCAAGATGGCTACACCTTC. Its translation is CASSVRTGGFQDGYTF. This chain links TRBV9 with TRBJ1-2; 10 bases fit TRBD1. From germline, CDR1 is SGDLS and CDR2 YYNGEE. V was pared by 1 base and J by 6 bases, with 9 bases of the junction left unmatched. The CDR3 consists of 16 residues. Drawing the rest from reference TRBV9 and TRBJ1-2, the complete variable domain is DSGVTQTPKHLITATGQRVTLRCSPRSGDLSVYWYQQSLDQGLQFLIQYYNGEERAKGNILERFSAQQFPDLHSELNLSSLELGDSALYFCASSVRTGGFQDGYTFGSGTRLTVV.

The chain combines TRBV6-1 with TRBJ2-7, with D uncertain. CDR3 size: 14 residues. Germline V lookup: CDR1 MNHNS, CDR2 SASEGT. The V end was cut by 7 bases, the J end by 2 bases, with 15 bases between. This chain's CDR3 is CASNSGHQPYEQYF. Written as DNA, the CDR3 is TGTGCCAGCAATTCGGGTCACCAACCCTACGAGCAGTACTTC.

The chain uses TRBV4-2 and TRBJ1-3; a weak D match, TRBD1 (6 bases). The V gene's germline CDR1 is LGHNA and CDR2 YNFKEQ. Between the trimmed V and J ends, which lost 0 bases and 4 bases, there was a span of 13 bases. The CDR3 contains 16 residues. The CDR3 loop reads CASSQDWGPWGNTIYF. The CDR3 DNA follows: TGTGCCAGCAGCCAAGACTGGGGGCCATGGGGAAACACCATATATTTT.

The V and J genes are TRBV10-3 and TRBJ1-2; D unclear. Trimming removed 2 bases at V and 8 bases at J, with 9 bases between. The CDR3 totals 12 residues. The germline V gene encodes CDR1 ENHRY and CDR2 SYGVKD. DNA of the CDR3: TGTGCCATCAGTGAGGGAGTGAGCGGCTACACCTTC. Amino acid sequence: CAISEGVSGYTF.

This clone was found once. V gene TRBV30 combines with J gene TRBJ2-3, with 7 bases fitting TRBD2. This CDR3 has 15 residues. From germline, CDR1 is GTSNPN and CDR2 SVGIG (reference sequence). The V and J ends lost 0 bases and 0 bases, in that order; junction bases with no gene match: 3. Here the CDR3 DNA reads TGTGCCTGGAGTGTAGAGCGGGGTAGCACAGATACGCAGTATTTT. Residues: CAWSVERGSTDTQYF.

The rearrangement joins TRBV9 to TRBJ2-5; D perhaps matches TRBD2 (5 bases). Germline lookup yields CDR1 SGDLS and CDR2 YYNGEE. V was pared by 0 bases and J by 4 bases, with 13 bases between. This CDR3 region has 15 residues. The DNA for the CDR3 is TGTGCCAGCAGCGTAGGTAATTTCGAGGGAGAGACCCAGTACTTC. Translated, it gives CASSVGNFEGETQYF.

The chain employs TRBV2 and TRBJ1-1; TRBD1 matches 9 bases. The germline gives CDR1 SNHLY, CDR2 FYNNEI. The CDR3 has 14 amino acids. The V segment lost 4 bases and the J segment 3 bases; nucleotides outside the gene matches: 3. DNA of the CDR3: TGTGCCAGCAGTGCACAGGGGGCTGACACTGAAGCTTTCTTT. Translation gives CASSAQGADTEAFF.

V and J are TRBV9 and TRBJ2-3; the match to TRBD2 covers 8 bases. The germline V gene encodes CDR1 SGDLS and CDR2 YYNGEE. The CDR3 is 17 residues long. J gave up 1 base and V 2 bases, and 9 bases lay outside the gene matches. The CDR3 coding sequence is TGTGCCAGCAGCGTCCACCCACGGGGGGGAGGCACAGATACGCAGTATTTT. Translation: CASSVHPRGGGTDTQYF.

The count of this clone is one. V is TRBV25-1 and J is TRBJ1-2; the D is unclear. Germline lookup yields CDR1 MGHDK and CDR2 SYGVNS. Deletions cut 1 base from V and 4 bases from J, with 7 bases between. The CDR3 has 13 amino acids. The CDR3 is CASSESGSYGYTF. The CDR3 nucleotides are TGTGCCAGCAGTGAATCCGGGAGCTATGGCTACACCTTC.

CDR3 nucleotides: TGTGCCAGCAGCCCCCAAGCGATTAGCACAGATACGCAGTATTTT. Its translation is CASSPQAISTDTQYF. The chain combines TRBV11-1 with TRBJ2-3; D is undetermined. Germline V gene data show CDR1 as SGHAT and CDR2 as FQDESV (reference sequence). This CDR3 spans 15 amino acids. Trimming pared 5 bases from V and 0 bases from J, leaving 12 bases between.

V usage is TRBV7-2 and J usage is TRBJ1-4; a possible D gene is TRBD1 (6 bases). Deletions cut 5 bases from V and 8 bases from J, with 15 bases between. The germline CDR1 and CDR2 sequences are SGHTA and FQGNSA. The CDR3 contains 14 residues. CDR3 sequence: CASSLQGGREKLFF. As DNA, the CDR3 is TGTGCCAGCAGCCTACAGGGAGGTAGGGAAAAACTGTTTTTT.

The chain joins TRBV7-2 to TRBJ1-6, with 8 nucleotides matching TRBD1. CDR3 length: 17 amino acids. The J segment lost 9 bases and the V segment lost 5 bases, leaving 15 bases of the junction unmatched. Per the germline V gene, CDR1 is SGHTA and CDR2 is FQGNSA. CDR3 loop: CASSPRTGPLLGSPLHF. The DNA for the CDR3 is TGTGCCAGCAGCCCGCGGACAGGGCCTCTTCTCGGTTCACCCCTCCACTTT.

The J gene is TRBJ2-1, the V gene TRBV7-2; TRBD1 might be the D (6 bases). The CDR3 extends over 16 amino acids. Germline CDR1 and CDR2: SGHTA and FQGNSA. Trimming took off 5 bases at V and 0 bases at J, with 14 bases between the two ends. The CDR3 coding sequence is TGTGCCAGCAGCCGGCAGGGGTCGCTCTCCTACAATGAGCAGTTCTTC. Amino acids: CASSRQGSLSYNEQFF.

The J gene is TRBJ2-5, the V gene TRBV20-1; D ambiguous. The CDR3 is 11 residues long. Germline CDR1 DFQATT, CDR2 SNEGSKA (reference sequence). CDR3 sequence (DNA): TGCAGCGGTCTGTACCAAGAGACCCAGTACTTC. Translation gives CSGLYQETQYF.

The chain combines TRBV5-6 with TRBJ2-7; no firm D call. Germline V gives CDR1 SGHDT, CDR2 YYEEEE. The ends were cut back, 2 bases at V and 3 bases at J, with 9 bases in the middle. The CDR3 contains 13 residues. The CDR3, as DNA: TGTGCCAGCAGCTTTGGCAGAGTCTACGAGCAGTACTTC. It codes for CASSFGRVYEQYF. Supplemented by reference TRBV5-6 and TRBJ2-7, the full variable domain reads DAGVTQSPTHLIKTRGQQVTLRCSPKSGHDTVSWYQQALGQGPQFIFQYYEEEERQRGNFPDRFSGHQFPNYSSELNVNALLLGDSALYLCASSFGRVYEQYFGPGTRLTVT.